This T cell receptor beta chain appears in the sequencing data of a study of T cells in Graves' hyperthyroidism and ophthalmopathy. Findings and limits, study-wide: Ophthalmopathy, which appeared later, was predicted by the model a median about 6 months before onset. Among clonotypes expanded in thyroid above 0.001, most were also found in blood. Ophthalmopathy and stable hyperthyroidism were told apart by a 13 V-J model.

Between the trimmed V and J ends, which lost 0 bases and 3 bases, there was a span of 10 bases. From germline, CDR1 is SGHDT and CDR2 YYEEEE. The CDR3 covers 14 residues. There were TCR beta CDR3 regions amplified from RNA transcripts. Initially, a first-round RT-PCR of the TCR CDR3 employed the HTBI primer set. TCRdb re-analysed the multiplex PCR reads in MiXCR, keeping a single row per CDR3 protein. Of hundreds of thousands of distinct CDR3 sequences in the sample, less than 25% were seen once. This clonotype has only a few counts. Its antigen remains unidentified. The PBMCs had their origin in more than 9.5 ml of fresh peripheral blood.

This TCR derives from a man aged 25-40 years with Graves' ophthalmopathy. The J gene is TRBJ2-7, the V gene TRBV5-6; tentatively, D is TRBD1 (6 bases). The sample taken for sequencing was blood. CDR3 DNA sequence: TGTGCCAGCAGCTTGGTAAGGGGGATCTACGAGCAGTACTTC. Encoded protein: CASSLVRGIYEQYF.